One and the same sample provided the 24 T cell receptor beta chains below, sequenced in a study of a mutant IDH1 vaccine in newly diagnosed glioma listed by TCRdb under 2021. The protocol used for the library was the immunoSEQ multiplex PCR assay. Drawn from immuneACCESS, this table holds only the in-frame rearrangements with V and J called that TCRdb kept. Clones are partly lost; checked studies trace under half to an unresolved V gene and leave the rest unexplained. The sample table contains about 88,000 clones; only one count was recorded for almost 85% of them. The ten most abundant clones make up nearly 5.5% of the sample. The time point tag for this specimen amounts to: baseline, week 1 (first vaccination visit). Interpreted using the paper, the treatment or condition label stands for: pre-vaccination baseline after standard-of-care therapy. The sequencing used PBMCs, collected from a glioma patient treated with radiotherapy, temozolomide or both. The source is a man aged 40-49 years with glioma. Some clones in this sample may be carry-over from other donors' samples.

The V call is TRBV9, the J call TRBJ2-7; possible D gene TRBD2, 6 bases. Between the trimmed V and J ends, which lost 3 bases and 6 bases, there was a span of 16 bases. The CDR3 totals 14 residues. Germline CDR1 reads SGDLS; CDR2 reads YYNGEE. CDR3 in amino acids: CASSAGWDGGEQYF. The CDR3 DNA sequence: TGTGCCAGCAGCGCCGGTTGGGACGGGGGCGAGCAGTACTTC.

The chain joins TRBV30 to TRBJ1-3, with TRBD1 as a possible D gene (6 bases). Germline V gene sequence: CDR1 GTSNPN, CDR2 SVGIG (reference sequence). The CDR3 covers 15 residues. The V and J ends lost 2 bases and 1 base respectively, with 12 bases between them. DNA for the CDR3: TGTGCCTGGAGTCGGGGACACGGGTCTGGAAACACCATATATTTT. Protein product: CAWSRGHGSGNTIYF.

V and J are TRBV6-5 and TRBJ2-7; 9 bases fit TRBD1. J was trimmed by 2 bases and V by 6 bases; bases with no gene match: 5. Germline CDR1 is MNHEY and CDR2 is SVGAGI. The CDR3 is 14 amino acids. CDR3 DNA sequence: TGTGCCAGCAGGCCTGACAGGGGGGCCTACGAGCAGTACTTC. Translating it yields CASRPDRGAYEQYF.

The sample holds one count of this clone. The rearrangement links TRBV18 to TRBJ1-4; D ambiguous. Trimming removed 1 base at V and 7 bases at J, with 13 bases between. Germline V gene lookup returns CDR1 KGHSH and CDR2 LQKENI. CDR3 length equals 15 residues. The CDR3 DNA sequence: TGTGCCAGCTCACCACAATACACCAATTCTGAAAAACTGTTTTTT. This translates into CASSPQYTNSEKLFF.

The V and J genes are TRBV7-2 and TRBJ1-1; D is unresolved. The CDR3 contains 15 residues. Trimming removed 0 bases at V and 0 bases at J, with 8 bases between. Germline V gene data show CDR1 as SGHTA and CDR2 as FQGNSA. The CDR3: CASSLAPGMNTEAFF. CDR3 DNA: TGTGCCAGCAGCTTAGCACCAGGCATGAACACTGAAGCTTTCTTT.

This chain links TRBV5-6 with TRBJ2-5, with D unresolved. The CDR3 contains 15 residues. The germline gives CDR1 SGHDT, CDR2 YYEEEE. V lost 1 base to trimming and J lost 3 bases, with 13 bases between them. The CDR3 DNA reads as TGTGCCAGCAGCTTGACCCGGAGACGCGAAGAGACCCAGTACTTC. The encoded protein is CASSLTRRREETQYF.

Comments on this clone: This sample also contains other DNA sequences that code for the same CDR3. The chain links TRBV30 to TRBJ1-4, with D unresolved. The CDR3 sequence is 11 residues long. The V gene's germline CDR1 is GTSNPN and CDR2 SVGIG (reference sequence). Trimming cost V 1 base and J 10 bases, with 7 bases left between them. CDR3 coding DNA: TGTGCCTGGAGTGCAGGCGGAAAACTGTTTTTT. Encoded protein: CAWSAGGKLFF.

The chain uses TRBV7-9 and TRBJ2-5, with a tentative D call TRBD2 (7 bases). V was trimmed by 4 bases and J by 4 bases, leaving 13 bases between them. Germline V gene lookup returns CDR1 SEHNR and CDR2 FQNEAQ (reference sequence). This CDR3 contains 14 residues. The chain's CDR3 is CASSSTRGAETQYF. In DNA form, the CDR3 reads TGTGCCAGCAGCTCGACCCGGGGGGCAGAGACCCAGTACTTC.

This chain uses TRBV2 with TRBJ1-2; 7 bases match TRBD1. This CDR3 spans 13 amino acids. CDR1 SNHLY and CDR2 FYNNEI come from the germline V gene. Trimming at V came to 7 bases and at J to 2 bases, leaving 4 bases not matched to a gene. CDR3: CASIRDSNYGYTF. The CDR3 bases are TGTGCCAGCATCCGGGACAGCAACTATGGCTACACCTTC. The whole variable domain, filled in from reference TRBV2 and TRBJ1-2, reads EPEVTQTPSHQVTQMGQEVILRCVPISNHLYFYWYRQILGQKVEFLVSFYNNEISEKSEIFDDQFSVERPDGSNFTLKIRSTKLEDSAMYFCASIRDSNYGYTFGSGTRLTVV.

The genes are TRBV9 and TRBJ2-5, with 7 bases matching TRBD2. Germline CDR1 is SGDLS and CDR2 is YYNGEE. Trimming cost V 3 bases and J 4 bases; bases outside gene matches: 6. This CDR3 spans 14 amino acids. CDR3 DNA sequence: TGTGCCAGCAGCGCCCGGGACTATCGAGAGACCCAGTACTTC. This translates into CASSARDYRETQYF.

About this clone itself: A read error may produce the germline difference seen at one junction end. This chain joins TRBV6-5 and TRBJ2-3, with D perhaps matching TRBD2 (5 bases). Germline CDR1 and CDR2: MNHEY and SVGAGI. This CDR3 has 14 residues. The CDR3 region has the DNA TGTGCCAGCAGTTACGGCTCTAGCAAAGATACGCAGTATTTT. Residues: CASSYGSSKDTQYF.

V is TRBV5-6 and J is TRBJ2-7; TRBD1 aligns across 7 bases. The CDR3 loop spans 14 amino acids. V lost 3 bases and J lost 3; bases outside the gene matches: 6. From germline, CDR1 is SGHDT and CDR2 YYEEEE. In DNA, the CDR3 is TGTGCCAGCAGCTCCGGGACAGAAGTCTACGAGCAGTACTTC. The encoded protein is CASSSGTEVYEQYF.

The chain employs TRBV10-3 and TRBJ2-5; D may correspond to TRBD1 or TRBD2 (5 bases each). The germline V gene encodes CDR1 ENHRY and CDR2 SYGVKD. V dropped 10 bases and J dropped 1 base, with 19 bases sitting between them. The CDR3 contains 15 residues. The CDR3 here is CATKAPGRSQETQYF. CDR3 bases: TGTGCCACCAAGGCCCCGGGACGTTCCCAAGAGACCCAGTACTTC.

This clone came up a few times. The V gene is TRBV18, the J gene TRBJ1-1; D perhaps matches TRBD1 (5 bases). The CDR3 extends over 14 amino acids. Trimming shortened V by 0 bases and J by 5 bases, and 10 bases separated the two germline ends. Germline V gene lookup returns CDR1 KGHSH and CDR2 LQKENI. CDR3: CASSPPWTMTEAFF. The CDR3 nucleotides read TGTGCCAGCTCACCACCTTGGACAATGACTGAAGCTTTCTTT. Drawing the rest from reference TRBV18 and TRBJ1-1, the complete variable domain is NAGVMQNPRHLVRRRGQEARLRCSPMKGHSHVYWYRQLPEEGLKFMVYLQKENIIDESGMPKERFSAEFPKEGPSILRIQQVVRGDSAAYFCASSPPWTMTEAFFGQGTRLTVV.

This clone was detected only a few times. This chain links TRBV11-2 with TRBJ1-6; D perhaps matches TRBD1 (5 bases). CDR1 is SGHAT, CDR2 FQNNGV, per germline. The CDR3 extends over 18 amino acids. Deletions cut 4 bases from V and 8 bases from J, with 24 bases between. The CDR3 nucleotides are TGTGCCAGCAGCTCAGTTTTCGCCCGTGGGCAGGGCCATTCACCCCTCCACTTT. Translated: CASSSVFARGQGHSPLHF.

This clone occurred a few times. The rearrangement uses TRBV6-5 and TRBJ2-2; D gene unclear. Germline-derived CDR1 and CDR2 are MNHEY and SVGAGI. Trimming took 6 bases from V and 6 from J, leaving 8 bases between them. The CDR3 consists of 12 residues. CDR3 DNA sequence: TGTGCCAGCAGAACGTTAGCCGGGGAGCTGTTTTTT. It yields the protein CASRTLAGELFF.

The CDR3 region is CASSRTGTRLGFF. Written as DNA, the CDR3 is TGTGCCAGCAGCAGGACAGGGACCAGGCTCGGTTTCTTT. This rearrangement joins TRBV5-6 to TRBJ1-1; TRBD1 aligns across 8 bases. The CDR3 loop spans 13 amino acids. The germline V gene encodes CDR1 SGHDT and CDR2 YYEEEE. V lost 4 bases, J lost 13 bases, and 12 bases stayed unmatched. The variable domain in full, with the rest retrieved from reference TRBV5-6 and TRBJ1-1, is DAGVTQSPTHLIKTRGQQVTLRCSPKSGHDTVSWYQQALGQGPQFIFQYYEEEERQRGNFPDRFSGHQFPNYSSELNVNALLLGDSALYLCASSRTGTRLGFFGQGTRLTVV.

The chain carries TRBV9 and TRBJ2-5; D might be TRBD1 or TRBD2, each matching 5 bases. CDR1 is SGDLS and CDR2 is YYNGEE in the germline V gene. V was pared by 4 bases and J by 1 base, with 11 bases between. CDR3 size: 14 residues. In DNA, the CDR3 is TGTGCCAGCAGCATCGGGACCTTCCAAGAGACCCAGTACTTC. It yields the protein CASSIGTFQETQYF.

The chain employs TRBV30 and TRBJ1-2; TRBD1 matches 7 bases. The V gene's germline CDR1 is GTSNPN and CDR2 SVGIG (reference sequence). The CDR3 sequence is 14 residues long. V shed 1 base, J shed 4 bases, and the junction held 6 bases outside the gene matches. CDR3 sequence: CAWSENRGIYGYTF. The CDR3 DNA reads TGTGCCTGGAGTGAGAACAGGGGAATCTATGGCTACACCTTC. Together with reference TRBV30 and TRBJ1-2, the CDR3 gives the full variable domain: SQTIHQWPATLVQPVGSPLSLECTVEGTSNPNLYWYRQAAGRGLQLLFYSVGIGQISSEVPQNLSASRPQDRQFILSSKKLLLSDSGFYLCAWSENRGIYGYTFGSGTRLTVV.

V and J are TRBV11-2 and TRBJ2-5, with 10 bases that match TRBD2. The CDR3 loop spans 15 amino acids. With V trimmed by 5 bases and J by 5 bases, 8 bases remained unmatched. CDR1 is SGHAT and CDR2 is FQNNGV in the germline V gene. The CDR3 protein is CASSQSGGAAETQYF. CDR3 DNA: TGTGCCAGCAGCCAAAGCGGGGGGGCGGCGGAGACCCAGTACTTC.

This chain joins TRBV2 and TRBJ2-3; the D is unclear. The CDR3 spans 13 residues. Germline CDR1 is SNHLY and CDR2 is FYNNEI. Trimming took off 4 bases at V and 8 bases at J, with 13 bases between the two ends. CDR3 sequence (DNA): TGTGCCAGCAGTGGGACCGTTGGGTCTACGCAGTATTTT. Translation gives CASSGTVGSTQYF.

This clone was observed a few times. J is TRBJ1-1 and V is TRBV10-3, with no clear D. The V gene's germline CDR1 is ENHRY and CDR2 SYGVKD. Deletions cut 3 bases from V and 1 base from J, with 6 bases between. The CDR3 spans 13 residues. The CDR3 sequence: CAISDQSNTEAFF. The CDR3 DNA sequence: TGTGCCATCAGTGATCAGTCGAACACTGAAGCTTTCTTT.

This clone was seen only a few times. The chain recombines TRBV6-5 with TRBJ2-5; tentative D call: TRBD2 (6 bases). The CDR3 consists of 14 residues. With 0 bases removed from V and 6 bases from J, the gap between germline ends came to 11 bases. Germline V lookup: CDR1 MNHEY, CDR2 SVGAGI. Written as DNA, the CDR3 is TGTGCCAGCAGTTACTCAGGAGGGGCGAAGACCCAGTACTTC. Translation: CASSYSGGAKTQYF.

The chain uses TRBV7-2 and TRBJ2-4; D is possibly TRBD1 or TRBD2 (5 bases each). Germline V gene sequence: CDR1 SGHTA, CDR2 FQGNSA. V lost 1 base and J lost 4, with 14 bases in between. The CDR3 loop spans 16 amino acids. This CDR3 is CASSLDPTGTKNIQYF. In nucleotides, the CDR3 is TGTGCCAGCAGCTTAGACCCTACCGGGACGAAAAACATTCAGTACTTC.